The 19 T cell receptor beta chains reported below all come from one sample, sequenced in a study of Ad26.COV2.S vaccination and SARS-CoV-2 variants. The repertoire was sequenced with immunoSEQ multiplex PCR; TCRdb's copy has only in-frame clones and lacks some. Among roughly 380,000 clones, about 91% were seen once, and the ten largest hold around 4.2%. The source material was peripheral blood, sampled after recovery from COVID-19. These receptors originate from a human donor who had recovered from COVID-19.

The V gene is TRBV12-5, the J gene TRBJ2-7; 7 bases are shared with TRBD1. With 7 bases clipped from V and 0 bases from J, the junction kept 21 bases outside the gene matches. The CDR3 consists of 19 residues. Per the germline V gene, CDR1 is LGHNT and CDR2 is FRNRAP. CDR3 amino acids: CASASWDRVPATFSYEQYF. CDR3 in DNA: TGTGCTAGTGCCTCTTGGGACAGAGTTCCAGCTACTTTCTCCTACGAGCAGTACTTC.

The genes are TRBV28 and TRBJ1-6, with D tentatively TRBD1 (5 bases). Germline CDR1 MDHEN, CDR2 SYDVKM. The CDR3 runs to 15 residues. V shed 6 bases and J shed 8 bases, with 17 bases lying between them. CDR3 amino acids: CASSVGGGIDSPLHF. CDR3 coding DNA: TGTGCCAGCAGCGTCGGGGGGGGGATTGATTCACCCCTCCACTTT.

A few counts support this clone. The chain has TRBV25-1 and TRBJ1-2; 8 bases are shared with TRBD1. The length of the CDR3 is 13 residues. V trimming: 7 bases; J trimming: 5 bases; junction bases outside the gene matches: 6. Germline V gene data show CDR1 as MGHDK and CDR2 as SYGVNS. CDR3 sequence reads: CASTGQGLYGYTF. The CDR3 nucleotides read TGTGCCAGCACCGGACAGGGTCTATATGGCTACACCTTC.

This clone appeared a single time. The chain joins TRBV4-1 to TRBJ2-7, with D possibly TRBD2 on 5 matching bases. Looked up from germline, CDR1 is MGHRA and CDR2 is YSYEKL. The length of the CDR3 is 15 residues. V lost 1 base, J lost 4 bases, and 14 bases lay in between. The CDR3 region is CASSQGSGVGYEQYF. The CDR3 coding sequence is TGCGCCAGCAGCCAAGGGTCCGGGGTAGGGTACGAGCAGTACTTC.

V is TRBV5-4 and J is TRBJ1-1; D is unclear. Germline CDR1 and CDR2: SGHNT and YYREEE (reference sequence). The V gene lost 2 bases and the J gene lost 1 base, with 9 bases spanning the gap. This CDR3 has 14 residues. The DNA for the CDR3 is TGTGCCAGCAGCTTCCAACTAACGAACACTGAAGCTTTCTTT. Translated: CASSFQLTNTEAFF.

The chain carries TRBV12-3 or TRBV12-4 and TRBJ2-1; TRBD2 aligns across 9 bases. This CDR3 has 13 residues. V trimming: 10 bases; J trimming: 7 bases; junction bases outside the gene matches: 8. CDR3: CATMGGGANEQFF. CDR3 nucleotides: TGTGCCACCATGGGCGGGGGGGCAAATGAGCAGTTCTTC.

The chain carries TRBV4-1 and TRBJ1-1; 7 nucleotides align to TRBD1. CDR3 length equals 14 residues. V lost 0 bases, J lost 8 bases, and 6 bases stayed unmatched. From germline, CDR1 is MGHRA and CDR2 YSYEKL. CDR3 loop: CASSQETGAMEAFF. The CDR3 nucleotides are TGCGCCAGCAGCCAAGAAACAGGGGCGATGGAAGCTTTCTTT.

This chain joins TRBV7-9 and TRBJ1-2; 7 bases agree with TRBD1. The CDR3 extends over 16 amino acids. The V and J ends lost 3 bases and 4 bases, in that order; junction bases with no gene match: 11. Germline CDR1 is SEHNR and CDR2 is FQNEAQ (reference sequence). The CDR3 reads CASSLGGGRDSYGYTF. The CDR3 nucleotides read TGTGCCAGCAGCTTGGGAGGGGGCCGAGATTCCTATGGCTACACCTTC. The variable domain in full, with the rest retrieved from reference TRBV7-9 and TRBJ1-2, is DTGVSQNPRHKITKRGQNVTFRCDPISEHNRLYWYRQTLGQGPEFLTYFQNEAQLEKSRLLSDRFSAERPKGSFSTLEIQRTEQGDSAMYLCASSLGGGRDSYGYTFGSGTRLTVV.

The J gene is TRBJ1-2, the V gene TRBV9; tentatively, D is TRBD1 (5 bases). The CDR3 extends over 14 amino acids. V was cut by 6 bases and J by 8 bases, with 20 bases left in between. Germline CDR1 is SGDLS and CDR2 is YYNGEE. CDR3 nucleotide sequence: TGTGCCAGCACCCTAGGGGAGTCCCCGGGAGGCTACACCTTC. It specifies CASTLGESPGGYTF. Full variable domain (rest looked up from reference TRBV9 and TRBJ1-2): DSGVTQTPKHLITATGQRVTLRCSPRSGDLSVYWYQQSLDQGLQFLIQYYNGEERAKGNILERFSAQQFPDLHSELNLSSLELGDSALYFCASTLGESPGGYTFGSGTRLTVV.

The DNA for the CDR3 is TGTGCCAGCAGCTTAATAGCGGGGGGGCAAAAGACCCAGTACTTC. Its translation is CASSLIAGGQKTQYF. The chain uses TRBV7-2 and TRBJ2-5; the match to TRBD2 covers 11 bases. Germline trimming cut 2 bases from V and 6 bases from J; bases unmatched to any gene: 5. Germline CDR1 reads SGHTA; CDR2 reads FQGNSA. The CDR3 consists of 15 residues.

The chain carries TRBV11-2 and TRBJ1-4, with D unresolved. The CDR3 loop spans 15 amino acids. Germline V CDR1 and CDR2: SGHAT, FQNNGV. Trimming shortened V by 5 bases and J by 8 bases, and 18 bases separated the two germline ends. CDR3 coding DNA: TGTGCCAGCAGCCCGCGGGCCCGCGACGCCGAAAAACTGTTTTTT. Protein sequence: CASSPRARDAEKLFF.

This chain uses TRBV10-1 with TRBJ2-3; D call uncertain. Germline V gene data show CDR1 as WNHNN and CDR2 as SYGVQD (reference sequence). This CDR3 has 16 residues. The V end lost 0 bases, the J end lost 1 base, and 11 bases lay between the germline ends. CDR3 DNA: TGCGCCAGCAGTGAGTCGGGTCGGGTGGGCACAGATACGCAGTATTTT. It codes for CASSESGRVGTDTQYF.

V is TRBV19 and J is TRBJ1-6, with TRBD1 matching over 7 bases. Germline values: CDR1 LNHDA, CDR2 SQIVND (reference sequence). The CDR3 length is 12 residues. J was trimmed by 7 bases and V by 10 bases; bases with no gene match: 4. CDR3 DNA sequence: TGTGCCACCTCAGGGGGGAATTCACCCCTCCACTTT. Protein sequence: CATSGGNSPLHF.

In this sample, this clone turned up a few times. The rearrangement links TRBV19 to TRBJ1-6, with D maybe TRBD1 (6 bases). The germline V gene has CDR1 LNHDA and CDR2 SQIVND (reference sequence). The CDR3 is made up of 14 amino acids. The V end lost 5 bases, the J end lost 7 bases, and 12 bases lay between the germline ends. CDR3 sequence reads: CASSHRAENSPLHF. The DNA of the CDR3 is TGTGCCAGTAGTCACAGGGCTGAAAATTCACCCCTCCACTTT.

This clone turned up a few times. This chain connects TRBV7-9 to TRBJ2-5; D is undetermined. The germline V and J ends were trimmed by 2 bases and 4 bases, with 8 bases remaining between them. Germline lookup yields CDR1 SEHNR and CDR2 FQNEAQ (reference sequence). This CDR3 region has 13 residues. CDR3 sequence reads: CASSLHAVETQYF. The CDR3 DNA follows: TGTGCCAGCAGCTTACATGCGGTAGAGACCCAGTACTTC.

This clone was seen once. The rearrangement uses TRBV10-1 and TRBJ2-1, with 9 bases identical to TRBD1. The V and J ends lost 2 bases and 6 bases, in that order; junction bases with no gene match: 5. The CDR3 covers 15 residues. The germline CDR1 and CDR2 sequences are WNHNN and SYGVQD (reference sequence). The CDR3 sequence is CASSEMGQGFNEQFF. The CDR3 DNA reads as TGCGCCAGCAGTGAGATGGGACAGGGCTTCAATGAGCAGTTCTTC.

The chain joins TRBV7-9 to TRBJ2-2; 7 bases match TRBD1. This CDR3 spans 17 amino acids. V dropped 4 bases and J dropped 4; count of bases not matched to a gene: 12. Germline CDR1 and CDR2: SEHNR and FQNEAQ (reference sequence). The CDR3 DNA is TGTGCCAGCAGCTCGCCGACAGGGTCGGTTTTCACCGGGGAGCTGTTTTTT. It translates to CASSSPTGSVFTGELFF. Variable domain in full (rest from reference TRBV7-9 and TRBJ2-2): DTGVSQNPRHKITKRGQNVTFRCDPISEHNRLYWYRQTLGQGPEFLTYFQNEAQLEKSRLLSDRFSAERPKGSFSTLEIQRTEQGDSAMYLCASSSPTGSVFTGELFFGEGSRLTVL.

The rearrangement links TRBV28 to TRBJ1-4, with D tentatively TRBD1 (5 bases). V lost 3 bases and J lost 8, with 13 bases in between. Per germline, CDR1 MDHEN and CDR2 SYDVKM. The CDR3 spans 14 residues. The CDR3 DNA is TGTGCCAGCAGTTTTGGAGGGACCCAGGAAAAACTGTTTTTT. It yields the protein CASSFGGTQEKLFF.

CDR3 bases: TGTGCCAGCAGCCAAAAGACACCCCTATTAAGGTCAGAATCCTACGAGCAGTACTTC. Translation gives CASSQKTPLLRSESYEQYF. The chain has TRBV3-1 (or the pseudogene TRBV3-2) and TRBJ2-7; the D is unclear. CDR1 and CDR2 from the germline V gene are LGHDT and YNNKEL (reference sequence). V was clipped by 2 bases and J by 1 base, with 24 bases between them. The CDR3 contains 19 residues.